This TCR beta chain is drawn from a study of T cells expressing NK-cell markers. Across the study: The authors sequenced eight donors, of whom seven were HCMV-seropositive and one was seronegative. Study-wide results and caveats: Four donors showed these clonotypes also leading the CD3+CD56-NKG2C+ fraction. What remained unclear was the HCMV specificity of expanded NKG2C+ T cell clones.

The CDR3 spans 15 residues. Germline V gives CDR1 SGHRS, CDR2 YFSETQ. On this clonotype: Its cognate antigen is unknown.

The cDNA for TCR beta came from 5'RACE template switching with UMIs. TCRdb reprocessed the 5' RACE reads and reports one entry per CDR3 protein, with no DNA. The sample has about half a million distinct CDR3 sequences. Sequencing was performed on blood T cells: a sorted CD56 or NKG2C T cell subset, CD4+ or CD8+ T cells, or bulk PBMC T cells (not recorded which). The clonotype originates from a woman between 45 and 65 years old in good health. The chain is built from TRBV5-1 and TRBJ2-1; TCRdb's assignment of TRBD1 cannot be checked, as there is no DNA. The CDR3 loop is CASSLAPTGYNEQFF.